This is a list of T cell receptor beta chains from one sample in a study of cytomegalovirus exposure and HLA in healthy donors. TCRdb's table, derived via immunoSEQ multiplex PCR, lists solely in-frame clones and lacks some. Among over 150,000 clones, roughly 80% were seen once, and the ten largest hold around 9%. Sequenced sample: PBMCs. These receptor sequences come from a male donor in good health and CMV-seropositive. The CDR3 runs from the conserved cysteine through the conserved F or W. The order of the fields is J gene, V gene, CDR3 protein.

j_gene: TRBJ2-2; v_gene: TRBV9; CDR3aa: CASSYGVTGELFF
j_gene: TRBJ1-2; v_gene: TRBV5-1; CDR3aa: CASSETGGGYTF
j_gene: TRBJ1-4; v_gene: TRBV9; CDR3aa: CASSSRGDNEKLFF
j_gene: TRBJ2-7; v_gene: TRBV10-3; CDR3aa: CAIGGDSRYEQYF
j_gene: TRBJ1-4; v_gene: TRBV7-9; CDR3aa: CASSSARSGDGEKLFF
j_gene: TRBJ2-7; v_gene: TRBV27; CDR3aa: CASSAGTGGFYEQYF
j_gene: TRBJ1-1; v_gene: TRBV5-4; CDR3aa: CASSSGQMNTEAFF
j_gene: TRBJ2-1; v_gene: TRBV4-3; CDR3aa: CASSQDLFPGEPIYNEQFF
j_gene: TRBJ1-2; v_gene: TRBV30; CDR3aa: CAWSVPGYGYTF
j_gene: TRBJ2-1; v_gene: TRBV27; CDR3aa: CATQEGYNEQFF
j_gene: TRBJ2-1; v_gene: TRBV5-1; CDR3aa: CASSFKTGYNEQFF
j_gene: TRBJ1-1; v_gene: TRBV10-2; CDR3aa: CASSDFTGIEAFF
j_gene: TRBJ2-1; v_gene: TRBV7-2; CDR3aa: CASSLGGTSHNEQFF
j_gene: TRBJ1-1; v_gene: TRBV5-4; CDR3aa: CASKGARSTEAFF
j_gene: TRBJ1-2; v_gene: TRBV15; CDR3aa: CATSRDQGMDGYTF
j_gene: TRBJ2-5; v_gene: TRBV28; CDR3aa: CASRRGLETQYF
j_gene: TRBJ2-1; v_gene: TRBV19; CDR3aa: CASRPGLAGGPWNEQFF
j_gene: TRBJ1-1; v_gene: TRBV5-1; CDR3aa: CASSLAQTGAEAFF
j_gene: TRBJ2-6; v_gene: TRBV27; CDR3aa: CASSFPRGTGANVLTF
j_gene: TRBJ1-1; v_gene: TRBV10-1; CDR3aa: CASSSTGTWGRPDTEAFF
j_gene: TRBJ2-7; v_gene: TRBV6-5; CDR3aa: CASRRRTEDSYEQYF
j_gene: TRBJ2-2; v_gene: TRBV6-5; CDR3aa: CASSYSASGRTGELFF
j_gene: TRBJ1-6; v_gene: TRBV14; CDR3aa: CASSLRTGGGSYNSPLHF
j_gene: TRBJ2-1; v_gene: TRBV15; CDR3aa: CATSRGETPKFF
j_gene: TRBJ1-2; v_gene: TRBV28; CDR3aa: CASSLGTRAYGYTF
j_gene: TRBJ1-6; v_gene: TRBV6-5; CDR3aa: CASSYWTGDSSPLHF
j_gene: TRBJ2-6; v_gene: TRBV19; CDR3aa: CASSLGGTGGASGANGLTF
j_gene: TRBJ1-2; v_gene: TRBV6-4; CDR3aa: CASSDSIWGQGLHGYTF
j_gene: TRBJ2-7; v_gene: TRBV7-7; CDR3aa: CASSLTRHYEQYF
j_gene: TRBJ2-7; v_gene: TRBV15; CDR3aa: CATSRVGASGYTYEQYF
j_gene: TRBJ1-1; v_gene: TRBV6-5; CDR3aa: CASSYSGTANTEAFF
j_gene: TRBJ2-2; v_gene: TRBV29-1; CDR3aa: CSATGGLVAGELFF
j_gene: TRBJ2-7; v_gene: TRBV7-2; CDR3aa: CASSFRGLAGYEQYF
j_gene: TRBJ1-6; v_gene: TRBV27; CDR3aa: CASSYDRGNSPLHF
j_gene: TRBJ2-1; v_gene: TRBV30; CDR3aa: CACDVPLGGQSEQFF
j_gene: TRBJ2-2; v_gene: TRBV28; CDR3aa: CASRYPTPSSGGGGELFF
j_gene: TRBJ2-7; v_gene: TRBV5-1; CDR3aa: CASSGGQSSYEQYF
j_gene: TRBJ2-3; v_gene: TRBV28; CDR3aa: CASSSREGQYTPQYF
j_gene: TRBJ2-2; v_gene: TRBV7-2; CDR3aa: CASSLGLGHTGELFF
j_gene: TRBJ2-7; v_gene: TRBV9; CDR3aa: CASSVGDSYEQYF
j_gene: TRBJ2-7; v_gene: TRBV19; CDR3aa: CASSRTQIERGQYF
j_gene: TRBJ1-2; v_gene: TRBV2; CDR3aa: CASRPGTGVGGYTF